This T cell receptor (beta chain) originates from a study of T-cell reconstitution after alpha-beta-depleted transplantation in children. Germline-derived CDR1 and CDR2 are DFQATT and SNEGSKA (reference sequence). Losses at the gene ends were 2 bases for V and 2 bases for J; bases not matched to a gene: 14. The CDR3 runs to 18 residues. This clonotype was counted only a few times. Its antigen remains unknown. Study-level findings and limits: Some patients owed their high day-60 TCRbeta diversity to surviving recipient T cells and thymic progenitors. At around two months after transplant, the alpha-beta T cells were reportedly derived from several hundred expanded clones that came from non-depleted graft cells. The authors attributed T-cell counts and diversity one year after transplant mostly to newly produced T cells.

The authors prepared the TCRbeta library with unique molecular identifiers. TCRdb reanalysed the PCR reads using MiXCR and keeps one entry per CDR3 protein. The sample consists of under 750,000 distinct CDR3 sequences, about 23% of them appearing once. The material sequenced was PBMCs, mostly from graft donor cells, taken 360 days after TCRalphabeta/CD19-depleted stem cell transplant. The TCR comes from a boy under two years old who had a stem cell transplant for acute myeloid leukemia, so the T cells may come from the graft donor. V usage is TRBV20-1 and J usage is TRBJ2-3; 9 bases fit TRBD2. In nucleotides, the CDR3 is TGCAGTGCTAGACAGTCTGGGAGCGGGGGGCTATACACAGATACGCAGTATTTT. Amino acids: CSARQSGSGGLYTDTQYF.